This T cell receptor beta chain stems from a study of a mutant IDH1 vaccine in newly diagnosed glioma. The V gene's germline CDR1 is SNHLY and CDR2 FYNNEI. The CDR3 extends over 11 amino acids. Trimming stripped 8 bases from V and 2 bases from J, with 6 bases between. To note about this clone: As yet, its antigen is unknown.

Sample time point: week 11, during vaccination. Every vaccine dose comprised 300 ug of mutant IDH1 20-mer peptide plus topical imiquimod. TCRdb keeps only in-frame clones here, not all; method: immunoSEQ multiplex PCR. The sample lists about 66,000 clones; about four fifths were seen once. Source: PBMCs, taken from a glioma patient whose treatment included an IDH1 peptide vaccine. This chain links TRBV2 with TRBJ2-5, with D hard to call. The sequence came from a woman aged 45-60 years with glioma. CDR3 region: CASQRQETQYF. The CDR3 region has the DNA TGTGCCAGCCAACGTCAAGAGACCCAGTACTTC.